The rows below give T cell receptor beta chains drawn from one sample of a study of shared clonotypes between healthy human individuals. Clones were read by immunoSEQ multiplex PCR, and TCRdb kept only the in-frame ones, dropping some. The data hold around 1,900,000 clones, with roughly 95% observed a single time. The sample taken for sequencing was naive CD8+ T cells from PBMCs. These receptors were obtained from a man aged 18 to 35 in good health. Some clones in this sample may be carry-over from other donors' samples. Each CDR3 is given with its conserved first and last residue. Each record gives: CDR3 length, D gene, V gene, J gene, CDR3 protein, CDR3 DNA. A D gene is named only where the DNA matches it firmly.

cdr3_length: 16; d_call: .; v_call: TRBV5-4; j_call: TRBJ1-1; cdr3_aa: CASSSGTPLGYTEAFF; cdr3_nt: TGTGCCAGCAGCTCCGGGACACCCCTTGGGTACACTGAAGCTTTCTTT
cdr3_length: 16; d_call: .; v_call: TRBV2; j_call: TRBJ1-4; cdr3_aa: CASRAARSTNQEKLFF; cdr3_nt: TGTGCCAGCAGGGCTGCCAGGTCAACTAATCAGGAAAAACTGTTTTTT
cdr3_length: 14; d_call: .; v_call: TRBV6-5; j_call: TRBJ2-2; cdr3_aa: CASMWRTNTGELFF; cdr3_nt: TGTGCCAGCATGTGGCGGACAAACACCGGGGAGCTGTTTTTT
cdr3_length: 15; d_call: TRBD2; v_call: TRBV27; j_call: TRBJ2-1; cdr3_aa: CASSLLRESYNEQFF; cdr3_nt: TGTGCCAGCAGTTTATTGCGGGAGTCTTACAATGAGCAGTTCTTC
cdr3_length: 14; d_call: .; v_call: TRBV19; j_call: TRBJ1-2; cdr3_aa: CASSTRARSFGYTF; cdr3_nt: TGTGCCAGTAGTACGCGGGCACGGAGTTTCGGCTACACCTTC
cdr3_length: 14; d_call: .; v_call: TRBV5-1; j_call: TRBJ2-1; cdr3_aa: CASSYPSYYNEQFF; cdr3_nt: TGCGCCAGCAGCTACCCCAGTTACTACAATGAGCAGTTCTTC
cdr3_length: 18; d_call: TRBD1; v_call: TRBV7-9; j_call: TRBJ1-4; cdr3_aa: CASSFPGQGISTNEKLFF; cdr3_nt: TGTGCCAGCAGCTTCCCGGGACAGGGGATTTCAACTAATGAAAAACTGTTTTTT
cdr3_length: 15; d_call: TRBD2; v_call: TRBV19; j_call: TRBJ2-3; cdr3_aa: CASRGLAGATDTQYF; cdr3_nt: TGTGCCAGTAGAGGACTAGCGGGAGCCACAGATACGCAGTATTTT
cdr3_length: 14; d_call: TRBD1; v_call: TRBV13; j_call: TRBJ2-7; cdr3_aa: CASSLGRGHYEQYF; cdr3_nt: TGTGCCAGCAGCTTAGGCAGGGGGCACTACGAGCAGTACTTC
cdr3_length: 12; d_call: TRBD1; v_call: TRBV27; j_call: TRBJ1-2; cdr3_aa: CASGQGGKGYTF; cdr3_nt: TGTGCCAGTGGACAGGGCGGGAAGGGCTACACCTTC
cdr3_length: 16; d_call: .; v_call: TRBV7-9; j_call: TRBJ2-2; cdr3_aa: CASSPWDELFTGELFF; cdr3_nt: TGTGCCAGCAGCCCCTGGGACGAGTTATTTACCGGGGAGCTGTTTTTT
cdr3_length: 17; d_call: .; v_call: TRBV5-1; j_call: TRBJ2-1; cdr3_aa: CASSLGSRLSSYNEQFF; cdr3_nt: TGCGCCAGCAGCTTGGGGAGTAGGCTGAGCTCCTACAATGAGCAGTTCTTC
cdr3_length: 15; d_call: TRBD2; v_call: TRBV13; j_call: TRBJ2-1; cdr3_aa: CASSSGLAGEGEQFF; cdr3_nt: TGTGCCAGCAGCTCAGGACTAGCGGGAGAGGGGGAGCAGTTCTTC
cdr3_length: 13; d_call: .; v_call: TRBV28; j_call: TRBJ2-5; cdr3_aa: CASSHSVQETQYF; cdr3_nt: TGTGCCAGCAGTCACAGTGTCCAAGAGACCCAGTACTTC
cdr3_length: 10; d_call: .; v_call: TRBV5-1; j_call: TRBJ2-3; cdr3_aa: CASRGATQYF; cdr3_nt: TGCGCCAGCAGGGGGGCTACGCAGTATTTT
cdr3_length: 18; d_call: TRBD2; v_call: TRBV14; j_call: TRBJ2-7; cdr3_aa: CASSQHGREGSSSYEQYF; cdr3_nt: TGTGCCAGCAGCCAACACGGCAGGGAGGGCTCGAGCTCCTACGAGCAGTACTTC
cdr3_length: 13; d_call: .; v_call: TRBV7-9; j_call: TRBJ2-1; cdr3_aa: CASSLAIPNEQFF; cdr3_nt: TGTGCCAGCAGCTTAGCGATCCCGAATGAGCAGTTCTTC